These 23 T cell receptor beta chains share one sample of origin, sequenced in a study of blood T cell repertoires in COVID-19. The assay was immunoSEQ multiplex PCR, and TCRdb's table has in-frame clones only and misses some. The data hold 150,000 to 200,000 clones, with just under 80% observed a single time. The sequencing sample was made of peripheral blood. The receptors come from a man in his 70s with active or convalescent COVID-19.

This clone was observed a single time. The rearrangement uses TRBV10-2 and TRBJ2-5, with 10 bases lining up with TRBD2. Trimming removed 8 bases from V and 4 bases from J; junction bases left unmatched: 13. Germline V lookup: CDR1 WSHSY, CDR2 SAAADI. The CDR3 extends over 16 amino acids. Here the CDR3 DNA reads TGCGCCAGCGGGGGGAGCGGGAGGGATGGAGGAGAGACCCAGTACTTC. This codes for CASGGSGRDGGETQYF.

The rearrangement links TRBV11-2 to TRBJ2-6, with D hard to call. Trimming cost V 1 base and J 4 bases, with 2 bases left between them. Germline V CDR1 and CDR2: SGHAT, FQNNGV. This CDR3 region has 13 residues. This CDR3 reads CASSLAGANVLTF. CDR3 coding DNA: TGTGCCAGCAGCTTAGCAGGGGCCAACGTCCTGACTTTC.

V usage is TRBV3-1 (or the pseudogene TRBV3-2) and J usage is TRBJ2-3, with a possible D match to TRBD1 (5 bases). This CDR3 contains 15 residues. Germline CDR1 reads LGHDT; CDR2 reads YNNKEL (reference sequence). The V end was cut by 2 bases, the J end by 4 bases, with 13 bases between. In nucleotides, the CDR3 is TGTGCCAGCAGCCAAATCCAGGGTTCGTCAGATACGCAGTATTTT. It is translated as CASSQIQGSSDTQYF.

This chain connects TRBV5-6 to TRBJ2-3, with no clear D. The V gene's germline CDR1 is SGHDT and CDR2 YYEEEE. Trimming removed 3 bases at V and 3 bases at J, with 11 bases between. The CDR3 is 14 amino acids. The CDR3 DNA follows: TGTGCCAGCAGCTCCCGAGTAATTACAGATACGCAGTATTTT. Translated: CASSSRVITDTQYF.

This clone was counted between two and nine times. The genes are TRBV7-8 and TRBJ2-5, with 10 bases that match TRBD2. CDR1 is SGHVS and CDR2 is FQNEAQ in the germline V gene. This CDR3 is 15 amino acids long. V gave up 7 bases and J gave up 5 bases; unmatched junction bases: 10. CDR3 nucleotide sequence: TGTGCCAGCACCCCCCTAGCGGGAGCCTCGGAGACCCAGTACTTC. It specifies CASTPLAGASETQYF.

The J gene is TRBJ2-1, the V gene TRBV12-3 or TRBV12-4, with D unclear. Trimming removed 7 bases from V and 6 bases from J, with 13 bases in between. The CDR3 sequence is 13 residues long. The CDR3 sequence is CASNIGGVNEQFF. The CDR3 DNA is TGTGCCAGCAATATAGGTGGAGTCAATGAGCAGTTCTTC.

CDR3 DNA: TGTGCCAGCAGCTTAGGGACTAGCGGGAACGACATTCAGTACTTC. It translates to CASSLGTSGNDIQYF. The chain employs TRBV11-2 and TRBJ2-4; 12 nucleotides align to TRBD2. Trimming took 1 base from V and 8 from J; bases not matched to a gene: 3. The V gene's germline CDR1 is SGHAT and CDR2 FQNNGV. The CDR3 is made up of 15 amino acids. The full variable domain, completed using reference TRBV11-2 and TRBJ2-4, is EAGVAQSPRYKIIEKRQSVAFWCNPISGHATLYWYQQILGQGPKLLIQFQNNGVVDDSQLPKDRFSAERLKGVDSTLKIQPAKLEDSAVYLCASSLGTSGNDIQYFGAGTRLSVL.

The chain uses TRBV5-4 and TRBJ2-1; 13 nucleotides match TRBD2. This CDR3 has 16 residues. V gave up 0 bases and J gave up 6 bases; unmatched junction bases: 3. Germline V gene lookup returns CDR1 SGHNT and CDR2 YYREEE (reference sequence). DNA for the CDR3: TGTGCCAGCAGCTTGGGAGGGACTAGCGGGACCAATGAGCAGTTCTTC. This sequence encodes CASSLGGTSGTNEQFF.

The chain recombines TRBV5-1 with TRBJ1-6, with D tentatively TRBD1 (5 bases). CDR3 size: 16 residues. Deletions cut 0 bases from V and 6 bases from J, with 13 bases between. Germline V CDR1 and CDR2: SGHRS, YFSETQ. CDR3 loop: CASSLVEGEGNSPLHF. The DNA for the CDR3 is TGCGCCAGCAGCTTGGTTGAAGGGGAAGGTAATTCACCCCTCCACTTT.

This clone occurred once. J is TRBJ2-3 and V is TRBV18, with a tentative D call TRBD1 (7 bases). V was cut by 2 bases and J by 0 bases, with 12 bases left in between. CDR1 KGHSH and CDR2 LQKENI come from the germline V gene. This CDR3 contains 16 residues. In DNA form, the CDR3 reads TGTGCCAGCTCACCAACGCGGGGACAGAGCACAGATACGCAGTATTTT. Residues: CASSPTRGQSTDTQYF.

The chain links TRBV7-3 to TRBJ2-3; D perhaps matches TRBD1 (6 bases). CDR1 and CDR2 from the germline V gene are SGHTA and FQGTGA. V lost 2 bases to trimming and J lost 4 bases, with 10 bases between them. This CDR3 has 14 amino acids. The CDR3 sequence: CASSLHRVADTQYF. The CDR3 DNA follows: TGTGCCAGCAGCTTACACAGGGTGGCAGATACGCAGTATTTT.

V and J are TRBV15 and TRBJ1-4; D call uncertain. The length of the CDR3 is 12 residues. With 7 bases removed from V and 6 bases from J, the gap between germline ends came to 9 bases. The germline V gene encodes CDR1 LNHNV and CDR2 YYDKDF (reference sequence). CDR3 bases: TGTGCCACCACTCGAGGTGATGAAAAACTGTTTTTT. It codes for CATTRGDEKLFF. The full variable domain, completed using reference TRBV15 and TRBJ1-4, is DAMVIQNPRYQVTQFGKPVTLSCSQTLNHNVMYWYQQKSSQAPKLLFHYYDKDFNNEADTPDNFQSRRPNTSFCFLDIRSPGLGDTAMYLCATTRGDEKLFFGSGTQLSVL.

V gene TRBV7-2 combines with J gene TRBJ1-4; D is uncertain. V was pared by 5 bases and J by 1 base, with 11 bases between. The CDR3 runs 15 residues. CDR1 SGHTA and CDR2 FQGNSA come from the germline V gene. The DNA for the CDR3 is TGTGCCAGCAGCCGGGTGGAGAGAACTAATGAAAAACTGTTTTTT. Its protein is CASSRVERTNEKLFF.

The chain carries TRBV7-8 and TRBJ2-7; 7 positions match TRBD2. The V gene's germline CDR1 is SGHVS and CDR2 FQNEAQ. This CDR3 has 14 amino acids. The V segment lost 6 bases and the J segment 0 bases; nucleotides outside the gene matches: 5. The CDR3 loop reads CASSFLADSYEQYF. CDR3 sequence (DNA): TGTGCCAGCAGTTTTCTAGCGGACTCCTACGAGCAGTACTTC.

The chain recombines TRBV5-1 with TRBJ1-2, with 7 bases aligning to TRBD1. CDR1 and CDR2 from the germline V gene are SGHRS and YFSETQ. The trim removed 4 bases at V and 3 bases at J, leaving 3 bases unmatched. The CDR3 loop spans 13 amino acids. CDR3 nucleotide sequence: TGCGCCAGCAGCGCCGGACAGGACTATGGCTACACCTTC. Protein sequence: CASSAGQDYGYTF.

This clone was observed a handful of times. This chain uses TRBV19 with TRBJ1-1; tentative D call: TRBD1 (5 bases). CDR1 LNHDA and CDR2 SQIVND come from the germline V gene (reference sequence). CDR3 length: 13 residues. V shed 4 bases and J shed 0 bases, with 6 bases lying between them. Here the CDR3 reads CASSTTVNTEAFF. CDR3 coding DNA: TGTGCCAGTAGTACGACAGTGAACACTGAAGCTTTCTTT. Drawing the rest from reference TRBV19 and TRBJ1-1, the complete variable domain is DGGITQSPKYLFRKEGQNVTLSCEQNLNHDAMYWYRQDPGQGLRLIYYSQIVNDFQKGDIAEGYSVSREKKESFPLTVTSAQKNPTAFYLCASSTTVNTEAFFGQGTRLTVV.

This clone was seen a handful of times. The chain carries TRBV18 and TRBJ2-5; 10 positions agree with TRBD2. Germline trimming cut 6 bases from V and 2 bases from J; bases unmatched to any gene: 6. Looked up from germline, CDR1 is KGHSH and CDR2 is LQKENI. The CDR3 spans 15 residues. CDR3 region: CASSSLAGEQETQYF. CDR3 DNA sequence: TGTGCCAGCTCGTCCCTAGCGGGGGAGCAAGAGACCCAGTACTTC.

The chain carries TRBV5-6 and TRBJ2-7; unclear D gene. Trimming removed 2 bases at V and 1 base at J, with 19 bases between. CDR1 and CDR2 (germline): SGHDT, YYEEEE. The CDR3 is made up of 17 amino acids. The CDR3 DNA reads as TGTGCCAGCAGCTTAACGCTAAACCCTATACTATCCTACGAGCAGTACTTC. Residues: CASSLTLNPILSYEQYF.

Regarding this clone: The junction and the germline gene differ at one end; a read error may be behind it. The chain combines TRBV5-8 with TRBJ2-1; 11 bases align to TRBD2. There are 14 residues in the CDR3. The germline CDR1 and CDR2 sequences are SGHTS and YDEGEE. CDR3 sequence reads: CANSLGTSGLQQFF. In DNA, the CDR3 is TGTGCCAACAGCCTCGGGACTAGCGGACTACAGCAGTTCTTC.

CDR3 coding DNA: TGTGCCAGTAGTACGGGGACAGCTAACTATGGCTACACCTTC. Its protein is CASSTGTANYGYTF. The chain uses TRBV19 and TRBJ1-2, with 7 bases identical to TRBD1. V gave up 4 bases and J gave up 0 bases; unmatched junction bases: 2. Looked up from germline, CDR1 is LNHDA and CDR2 is SQIVND (reference sequence). The CDR3 totals 14 residues.

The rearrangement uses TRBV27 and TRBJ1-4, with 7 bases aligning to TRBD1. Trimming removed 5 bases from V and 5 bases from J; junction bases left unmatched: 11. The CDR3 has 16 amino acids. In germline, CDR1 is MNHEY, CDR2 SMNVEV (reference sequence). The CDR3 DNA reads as TGTGCCAGCAGTGCCTACAGGGGAGGTTTAAATGAAAAACTGTTTTTT. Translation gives CASSAYRGGLNEKLFF.

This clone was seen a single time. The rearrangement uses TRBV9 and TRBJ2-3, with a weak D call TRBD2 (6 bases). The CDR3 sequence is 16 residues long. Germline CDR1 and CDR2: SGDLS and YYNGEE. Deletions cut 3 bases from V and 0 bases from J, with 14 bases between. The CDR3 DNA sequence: TGTGCCAGCAGCGCCCGGGACTTTTCTAGCACAGATACGCAGTATTTT. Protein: CASSARDFSSTDTQYF.

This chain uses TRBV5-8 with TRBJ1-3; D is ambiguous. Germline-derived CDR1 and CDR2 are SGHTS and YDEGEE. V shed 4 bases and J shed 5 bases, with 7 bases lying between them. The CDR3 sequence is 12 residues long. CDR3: CASSLARNTIYF. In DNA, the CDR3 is TGTGCCAGCAGCCTAGCAAGAAACACCATATATTTT.